One and the same sample provided the 28 T cell receptor beta chains below, sequenced in a study of technical replicates of blood from a handful of donors. TCRdb keeps only in-frame clones here, not all; method: immunoSEQ multiplex PCR. The sample lists around 93,000 clones; over 90% were seen once. Specimen: T cells isolated from PBMCs. The source of these receptors is a human donor in good health.

This clone was observed a single time. The chain combines TRBV6-5 with TRBJ2-2; no definite D call. The CDR3 contains 15 residues. V dropped 0 bases and J dropped 5 bases, with 10 bases sitting between them. CDR1 is MNHEY, CDR2 SVGAGI, per germline. The CDR3 DNA reads TGTGCCAGCAGTTACTCGAGATACCTTACCGGGGAGCTGTTTTTT. Protein sequence: CASSYSRYLTGELFF.

The count of this clone is one. V is TRBV6-6 and J is TRBJ2-7; 9 positions agree with TRBD1. Germline trimming cut 2 bases from V and 5 bases from J; bases unmatched to any gene: 4. The length of the CDR3 is 14 residues. The germline V gene encodes CDR1 MNHNY and CDR2 SVGAGI (reference sequence). This CDR3 reads CASSYTGGADEQYF. CDR3 coding DNA: TGTGCCAGCAGTTACACAGGGGGCGCGGACGAGCAGTACTTC.

J is TRBJ1-3 and V is TRBV2, with a weak D call TRBD1 (5 bases). Germline V lookup: CDR1 SNHLY, CDR2 FYNNEI. The CDR3 contains 16 residues. Between the trimmed V and J ends, which lost 2 bases and 5 bases, there was a span of 16 bases. This chain's CDR3 is CASSEINWGDRNTIYF. The DNA of the CDR3 is TGTGCCAGCAGTGAAATAAACTGGGGGGATCGAAACACCATATATTTT. Full variable domain (missing parts from reference TRBV2 and TRBJ1-3): EPEVTQTPSHQVTQMGQEVILRCVPISNHLYFYWYRQILGQKVEFLVSFYNNEISEKSEIFDDQFSVERPDGSNFTLKIRSTKLEDSAMYFCASSEINWGDRNTIYFGEGSWLTVV.

The chain employs TRBV2 and TRBJ2-7; D is possibly TRBD2 (5 bases). CDR1 SNHLY and CDR2 FYNNEI come from the germline V gene. The germline V and J ends were trimmed by 11 bases and 0 bases, with 14 bases remaining between them. This CDR3 is 13 amino acids long. The DNA of the CDR3 is TGTGCCCAGGAGGAGGCCACCTCCTACGAGCAGTACTTC. Translation: CAQEEATSYEQYF.

The rearrangement uses TRBV7-9 and TRBJ2-5; D is undetermined. Germline CDR1 reads SEHNR; CDR2 reads FQNEAQ (reference sequence). The ends were cut back, 4 bases at V and 2 bases at J, with 5 bases in the middle. This CDR3 has 12 residues. In nucleotides, the CDR3 is TGTGCCAGCAGCTACCAGCAAGAGACCCAGTACTTC. Its protein product is CASSYQQETQYF.

The chain employs TRBV27 and TRBJ1-4, with 8 bases matching TRBD1. This CDR3 region has 13 residues. The germline CDR1 and CDR2 sequences are MNHEY and SMNVEV (reference sequence). V shed 5 bases, J shed 6 bases, and the junction held 2 bases outside the gene matches. CDR3 sequence: CASSNRGYEKLFF. DNA of the CDR3: TGTGCCAGCAGTAACAGGGGGTATGAAAAACTGTTTTTT. Drawing the rest from reference TRBV27 and TRBJ1-4, the complete variable domain is EAQVTQNPRYLITVTGKKLTVTCSQNMNHEYMSWYRQDPGLGLRQIYYSMNVEVTDKGDVPEGYKVSRKEKRNFPLILESPSPNQTSLYFCASSNRGYEKLFFGSGTQLSVL.

The chain joins TRBV2 to TRBJ2-2; 11 bases are shared with TRBD2. Germline V gene data show CDR1 as SNHLY and CDR2 as FYNNEI. V lost 6 bases and J lost 2; bases outside the gene matches: 5. The CDR3 spans 16 residues. The CDR3 bases are TGTGCCAGCAGCGAACTAGCGGGAGCTAACACCGGGGAGCTGTTTTTT. It is translated as CASSELAGANTGELFF.

This chain uses TRBV27 with TRBJ2-7; TRBD1 matches at 7 bases. The trim removed 2 bases at V and 7 bases at J, leaving 5 bases unmatched. Germline V lookup: CDR1 MNHEY, CDR2 SMNVEV (reference sequence). The CDR3 has 13 residues. CDR3 nucleotides: TGTGCCAGCAGTTTAGGGGGCAGGGGGGAGCAGTACTTC. Translation: CASSLGGRGEQYF.

This clone was observed a single time. This chain uses TRBV10-3 with TRBJ1-1, with a possible D match to TRBD1 (5 bases). The CDR3 extends over 14 amino acids. The V end was cut by 10 bases, the J end by 2 bases, with 17 bases between. The germline V gene has CDR1 ENHRY and CDR2 SYGVKD. CDR3 sequence: CATQSTGGNTEAFF. The CDR3 coding sequence is TGTGCCACCCAATCGACCGGGGGAAACACTGAAGCTTTCTTT.

The rearrangement links TRBV21-1 to TRBJ2-7; the DNA was not used to check the table's D call, TRBD1. TRBV21-1 is shown as a pseudogene. CDR3 length equals 17 residues. In DNA, the CDR3 is TGTGCCAGCAGGCCTAAACCCGGGACAGCCTATTCCTACGAGCAGTACTTC. As protein: CASRPKPGTAYSYEQYF.

The V gene is TRBV6-1, the J gene TRBJ1-5; 8 bases agree with TRBD1. The V gene's germline CDR1 is MNHNS and CDR2 SASEGT. V dropped 7 bases and J dropped 7; count of bases not matched to a gene: 9. The CDR3 totals 14 residues. CDR3 DNA: TGTGCCAGCACCAAACAGGGGGAAGGGCAGCCCCAGCATTTT. It is translated as CASTKQGEGQPQHF.

The CDR3 DNA reads as TGTGCCAGTAGTACTCCACACAGGGGTGGACAAGAGACCCAGTACTTC. Its translation is CASSTPHRGGQETQYF. The rearrangement joins TRBV19 to TRBJ2-5; TRBD1 aligns across 7 bases. V shed 4 bases and J 2 bases; nucleotides not matched to a gene: 10. This CDR3 region has 16 residues. CDR1 is LNHDA, CDR2 SQIVND, per germline (reference sequence).

V usage is TRBV19 and J usage is TRBJ1-2, with 9 bases fitting TRBD1. Germline V CDR1 and CDR2: LNHDA, SQIVND (reference sequence). CDR3 length equals 16 residues. After removal of 5 bases from V and 7 bases from J, the junction contained 14 bases not matched to a gene. For the CDR3, the DNA is TGTGCCAGTAGTTCATCCGGGACAGGGTTATGGTTTGGCTACACCTTC. This codes for CASSSSGTGLWFGYTF.

The chain combines TRBV2 with TRBJ2-7; D unclear. This CDR3 spans 12 amino acids. V dropped 6 bases and J dropped 3 bases, with 9 bases sitting between them. Per the germline V gene, CDR1 is SNHLY and CDR2 is FYNNEI. CDR3 nucleotides: TGTGCCAGCAGATACGGCGGCTACGAGCAGTACTTC. It yields the protein CASRYGGYEQYF.

The chain joins TRBV5-1 to TRBJ2-7; D is ambiguous. CDR1 is SGHRS and CDR2 is YFSETQ in the germline V gene. V gave up 0 bases and J gave up 0 bases, with 7 bases separating them. There are 14 residues in the CDR3. This CDR3 is CASSLVVSSYEQYF. As DNA, the CDR3 is TGCGCCAGCAGCTTGGTGGTGAGCTCCTACGAGCAGTACTTC. The full variable domain, in which reference TRBV5-1 and TRBJ2-7 provide the parts outside the CDR3, is KAGVTQTPRYLIKTRGQQVTLSCSPISGHRSVSWYQQTPGQGLQFLFEYFSETQRNKGNFPGRFSGRQFSNSRSEMNVSTLELGDSALYLCASSLVVSSYEQYFGPGTRLTVT.

The genes are TRBV10-2 and TRBJ2-7; 9 nucleotides line up with TRBD1. V was pared by 7 bases and J by 6 bases, with 10 bases of the junction left unmatched. This CDR3 region has 14 residues. Germline assignment: CDR1 WSHSY and CDR2 SAAADI. This CDR3 reads CASKSGTGPSEQYF. The CDR3 bases are TGCGCCAGCAAATCCGGGACAGGGCCATCCGAGCAGTACTTC.

V gene TRBV7-9 combines with J gene TRBJ1-5; D remains unclear. Germline CDR1 SEHNR, CDR2 FQNEAQ (reference sequence). This CDR3 has 14 residues. V lost 4 bases, J lost 2 bases, and 9 bases lay in between. The CDR3 loop is CASSSFYGNQPQHF. CDR3 nucleotides: TGTGCCAGCAGCTCGTTTTATGGCAATCAGCCCCAGCATTTT.

The chain recombines TRBV18 with TRBJ1-1; 7 bases align to TRBD1. CDR1 is KGHSH and CDR2 is LQKENI in the germline V gene. Trimming at V came to 6 bases and at J to 4 bases, leaving 8 bases not matched to a gene. This CDR3 comprises 14 residues. The CDR3 is CASSPGGGSTEAFF. The DNA for the CDR3 is TGTGCCAGCTCCCCAGGGGGGGGAAGCACTGAAGCTTTCTTT.

The chain carries TRBV6-5 and TRBJ2-2; 8 nucleotides align to TRBD2. Germline trimming cut 0 bases from V and 6 bases from J; bases unmatched to any gene: 0. CDR3 length: 14 residues. Germline assignment: CDR1 MNHEY and CDR2 SVGAGI. The CDR3 nucleotides read TGTGCCAGCAGTTACTCGGGACTAGCCGGGGAGCTGTTTTTT. Protein sequence: CASSYSGLAGELFF.

J is TRBJ2-2 and V is TRBV30; 9 bases are shared with TRBD2. V gave up 3 bases and J gave up 4 bases; unmatched junction bases: 0. Germline lookup yields CDR1 GTSNPN and CDR2 SVGIG (reference sequence). The CDR3 sequence is 13 residues long. The CDR3 here is CAWRTSGTGELFF. For the CDR3, the DNA is TGTGCCTGGAGGACTAGCGGCACCGGGGAGCTGTTTTTT.

V is TRBV7-9 and J is TRBJ1-4; D gene ambiguous. This CDR3 spans 13 amino acids. Germline lookup yields CDR1 SEHNR and CDR2 FQNEAQ (reference sequence). Trimming shortened V by 6 bases and J by 3 bases, and 8 bases separated the two germline ends. Written as DNA, the CDR3 is TGTGCCAGCAGTGACGGGGCTAATGAAAAACTGTTTTTT. It codes for CASSDGANEKLFF.

The chain recombines TRBV29-1 with TRBJ1-2; TRBD1 is a possible D gene (6 bases). CDR1 is SQVTM and CDR2 is ANQGSEA in the germline V gene. V lost 4 bases and J lost 0, with 15 bases in between. This CDR3 is built from 15 residues. The CDR3 nucleotides read TGCAGCGTTGGTGGGGGCCTCTTAGCTAACTATGGCTACACCTTC. Its translation is CSVGGGLLANYGYTF. The full variable domain, rest sourced from reference TRBV29-1 and TRBJ1-2, is SAVISQKPSRDICQRGTSLTIQCQVDSQVTMMFWYRQQPGQSLTLIATANQGSEATYESGFVIDKFPISRPNLTFSTLTVSNMSPEDSSIYLCSVGGGLLANYGYTFGSGTRLTVV.

The chain links TRBV19 to TRBJ1-5, with D unclear. Germline-derived CDR1 and CDR2 are LNHDA and SQIVND (reference sequence). V lost 6 bases and J 5 bases, leaving 17 bases between the germline ends. The CDR3 is 15 amino acids. The CDR3 nucleotides are TGTGCCAGTAGAACCCGTGAGGGTTACTATCAGCCCCAGCATTTT. Its protein is CASRTREGYYQPQHF.

The rearrangement links TRBV7-2 to TRBJ2-3, with 9 nucleotides matching TRBD1. After removal of 5 bases from V and 4 bases from J, the junction contained 7 bases not matched to a gene. The CDR3 is 15 residues long. The germline CDR1 and CDR2 sequences are SGHTA and FQGNSA. This CDR3 is CASSHGQGLADTQYF. As DNA, the CDR3 is TGTGCCAGCAGCCACGGACAGGGGTTAGCAGATACGCAGTATTTT.

V gene TRBV6-1 combines with J gene TRBJ1-5; tentative D call: TRBD1 (6 bases). CDR1 and CDR2 (germline): MNHNS, SASEGT. V dropped 1 base and J dropped 6 bases, with 13 bases sitting between them. This CDR3 has 15 residues. CDR3 in amino acids: CASSEVQGGSQPQHF. The CDR3 DNA is TGTGCCAGCAGTGAAGTACAGGGTGGCAGTCAGCCCCAGCATTTT.

CDR3 residues: CASSPLAGGADTQYF. DNA of the CDR3: TGTGCCAGCAGCCCCTTAGCGGGAGGGGCAGATACGCAGTATTTT. The V gene is TRBV7-2, the J gene TRBJ2-3; 11 nucleotides line up with TRBD2. The CDR3 has 15 residues. Germline CDR1 reads SGHTA; CDR2 reads FQGNSA. J was trimmed by 4 bases and V by 5 bases; bases with no gene match: 5.

V gene TRBV19 combines with J gene TRBJ2-3, with a weak D call TRBD1 (5 bases). The length of the CDR3 is 13 residues. Germline-derived CDR1 and CDR2 are LNHDA and SQIVND (reference sequence). Trimming left V 6 bases short and J 1 base short, with 8 bases between. In DNA, the CDR3 is TGTGCCAGTAGGGGGCTTGGCACAGATACGCAGTATTTT. It codes for CASRGLGTDTQYF.

The gene calls are TRBV5-1 and TRBJ1-1, with a tentative D call TRBD1 (6 bases). Germline V gene lookup returns CDR1 SGHRS and CDR2 YFSETQ. V lost 3 bases, J lost 0 bases, and 12 bases lay in between. The CDR3 runs to 15 residues. The CDR3, as DNA: TGCGCCAGCAGCTCCCCGGGACACCTGAACACTGAAGCTTTCTTT. Its protein is CASSSPGHLNTEAFF.